The 5 T cell receptor beta chains below come from one sample, sequenced in a study of T cells after yellow fever vaccination. TCRdb analysed the 5' RACE reads with MiXCR anew, one entry per CDR3 protein. The table lists some 170,000 distinct CDR3 sequences, around 9.3% of them singletons. The sample consisted of CD8+ T cells sorted from PBMCs, taken 45 days after the yellow fever booster vaccination. Receptors originate from a man in his late teens or twenties who received the YFV17D yellow fever vaccine.

This clonotype has a handful of counts. This CDR3 reads CASSQRGDNYQPQHF. CDR3 DNA sequence: TGCGCCAGCAGCCAAAGGGGGGACAACTATCAGCCCCAGCATTTT. J is TRBJ1-5 and V is TRBV4-1; maybe TRBD1 (6 bases). CDR3 length: 15 residues. The V gene lost 2 bases and the J gene lost 5 bases, with 13 bases spanning the gap. Germline CDR1 is MGHRA and CDR2 is YSYEKL.

There are a few counts of this clonotype. This chain joins TRBV5-4 and TRBJ2-7, with 8 bases lining up with TRBD2. CDR1 SGHNT and CDR2 YYREEE come from the germline V gene (reference sequence). This CDR3 spans 14 amino acids. Trimming at V came to 4 bases and at J to 0 bases, leaving 3 bases not matched to a gene. For the CDR3, the DNA is TGTGCCAGCAGCCCGCTAGCGGGCTCCTACGAGCAGTACTTC. Its protein product is CASSPLAGSYEQYF.

This clonotype has just a few counts. The chain couples TRBV12-3 or TRBV12-4 to TRBJ2-7, with 7 bases matching TRBD1. V gave up 6 bases and J gave up 3 bases; unmatched junction bases: 14. CDR3 length: 16 amino acids. The CDR3 DNA follows: TGTGCCAGCAGAGCATCGGACAGGACCTCCGTCTACGAGCAGTACTTC. This gives the protein CASRASDRTSVYEQYF.

The rearrangement uses TRBV20-1 and TRBJ1-2, with D perhaps matching TRBD1 (6 bases). Germline V gives CDR1 DFQATT, CDR2 SNEGSKA (reference sequence). V dropped 6 bases and J dropped 1 base, with 15 bases sitting between them. This CDR3 is 14 amino acids long. The DNA for the CDR3 is TGCAGTGCCCCCCGGACAGTCGTTAACTATGGCTACACCTTC. This gives the protein CSAPRTVVNYGYTF.

This clonotype was counted ten times or more. J is TRBJ2-2 and V is TRBV7-8; TRBD2 agrees at 9 bases. This CDR3 contains 21 residues. V gave up 1 base and J gave up 6 bases; unmatched junction bases: 21. CDR1 and CDR2 (germline): SGHVS, FQNEAQ. The CDR3 region has the DNA TGTGCCAGCAGCTTAGATCCGGTGGTTTTACGCGGGGGGGCAAGACCCGGGGAGCTGTTTTTT. Residues: CASSLDPVVLRGGARPGELFF. Full variable domain (remainder filled in from reference TRBV7-8 and TRBJ2-2): GAGVSQSPRYKVAKRGQDVALRCDPISGHVSLFWYQQALGQGPEFLTYFQNEAQLDKSGLPSDRFFAERPEGSVSTLKIQRTQQEDSAVYLCASSLDPVVLRGGARPGELFFGEGSRLTVL.